This T cell receptor (beta chain) emerged from a study of OX40 agonist ivuxolimab in advanced cancers. In the case of this clone: Antigen unknown.

Study conclusions and caveats: Some patients who did not respond also had low normalized T-cell clonal expansion. At doses 0.1 to 3.0 mg/kg, CD4+ and CD8+ clones expanded. More expanded clones were found, on average, in CD8+ than in CD4+ T cells.

Germline V gene data show CDR1 as SGDLS and CDR2 as YYNGEE. CDR3 length: 15 amino acids. The V and J ends lost 2 bases and 6 bases, in that order; junction bases with no gene match: 8. The protocol was immunoSEQ multiplex PCR, while the TCRdb copy is restricted to in-frame clones and leaves out a portion. The repertoire holds 31,000 or so clones, with about 86% as singletons. The sample here was CD4+ or CD8+ T cells sorted from blood, taken in a trial of the OX40 agonist ivuxolimab. This TCR was sampled from an adult with an advanced solid tumor such as melanoma, head and neck, liver or kidney cancer. J is TRBJ2-1 and V is TRBV9; 7 positions agree with TRBD1. CDR3 in DNA: TGTGCCAGCAGCGTTGAGGGGGCTCCCCTCAATGAGCAGTTCTTC. Amino acids: CASSVEGAPLNEQFF. The whole variable domain, remainder taken from reference TRBV9 and TRBJ2-1, is DSGVTQTPKHLITATGQRVTLRCSPRSGDLSVYWYQQSLDQGLQFLIQYYNGEERAKGNILERFSAQQFPDLHSELNLSSLELGDSALYFCASSVEGAPLNEQFFGPGTRLTVL.